This TCR beta chain was found in a study of long-term antiretroviral therapy in people with HIV. The CDR3 is 14 residues long. CDR1 and CDR2 (germline): SGHDT, YYEEEE. V lost 4 bases and J lost 1, with 9 bases in between. An immunoSEQ assay, version v3.0, was performed at survey level. Method: immunoSEQ multiplex PCR; TCRdb's copy keeps in-frame clones and lacks some. The sample yields just over 35,000 clones, about 80% seen once. Donors each had at least one pre-ART PBMC sample and at least two post-ART ones. Each sample contained roughly 0.85-10 million cryopreserved PBMC, thawed before DNA extraction.

The gene calls are TRBV5-6 and TRBJ1-3, with a weak D call TRBD1 (5 bases). This sequence was found in a man between 18 and 35 years old with HIV. The source was unsorted PBMCs, collected 0.6 years after starting antiretroviral therapy. Here the CDR3 reads CASSVRGSGNTIYF. The CDR3 DNA reads as TGTGCCAGCAGCGTAAGGGGATCTGGAAACACCATATATTTT.